A single sample gave rise to the 3 T cell receptor beta chains below, sequenced in a study of T cell responses to AZD1222 COVID-19 vaccine. Here immunoSEQ multiplex PCR was the method, and the copy in TCRdb shows in-frame clones only, minus some. The sample records some 120,000 clones, over 75% being singletons. Here the sequenced sample was peripheral blood, taken on day 0 of AZD1222 vaccination. The receptor source for this set is an adult in good health.

The J gene is TRBJ1-1, the V gene TRBV5-1; 8 nucleotides match TRBD1. The V gene's germline CDR1 is SGHRS and CDR2 YFSETQ. The trim removed 4 bases at V and 1 base at J, leaving 3 bases unmatched. CDR3 length: 14 amino acids. The CDR3 bases are TGCGCCAGCAGCCTCAGGGGGCAGAACACTGAAGCTTTCTTT. Its translation is CASSLRGQNTEAFF. The variable domain in full, completed from reference TRBV5-1 and TRBJ1-1, reads KAGVTQTPRYLIKTRGQQVTLSCSPISGHRSVSWYQQTPGQGLQFLFEYFSETQRNKGNFPGRFSGRQFSNSRSEMNVSTLELGDSALYLCASSLRGQNTEAFFGQGTRLTVV.

V is TRBV6-5 and J is TRBJ2-7; tentative D call: TRBD1 (6 bases). CDR3 size: 15 residues. From germline, CDR1 is MNHEY and CDR2 SVGAGI. Trimming cost V 6 bases and J 5 bases, with 20 bases left between them. The CDR3 DNA sequence: TGTGCCAGCAGGACCTCCGGGACACAAAGAAACGAGCAGTACTTC. This translates into CASRTSGTQRNEQYF.

The chain combines TRBV7-9 with TRBJ1-1, with D hard to call. V shed 1 base and J shed 1 base, with 10 bases lying between them. There are 15 residues in the CDR3. CDR1 and CDR2 (germline): SEHNR, FQNEAQ (reference sequence). In DNA form, the CDR3 reads TGTGCCAGCAGCTTAGTGCCCGACTGGAACACTGAAGCTTTCTTT. This encodes CASSLVPDWNTEAFF. Full variable domain (rest looked up from reference TRBV7-9 and TRBJ1-1): DTGVSQNPRHKITKRGQNVTFRCDPISEHNRLYWYRQTLGQGPEFLTYFQNEAQLEKSRLLSDRFSAERPKGSFSTLEIQRTEQGDSAMYLCASSLVPDWNTEAFFGQGTRLTVV.